Sequencing of this T cell receptor beta chain was carried out in a study of preoperative IRX-2 immunotherapy in early breast cancer. This clone has a handful of counts. Stated treatment: preoperative locoregional IRX-2 cytokine immunotherapy. Using immunoSEQ multiplex PCR, the repertoire was profiled, and TCRdb retains in-frame clones only, with some absent. The sample consists of around 40,000 clones, 70% to 85% of them appearing once. The CDR3 contains 13 residues. Germline V lookup: CDR1 LGHNT, CDR2 FRNRAP. Sample: tumor tissue, taken after IRX-2 immunotherapy. The receptor was isolated from a human donor with breast cancer. The chain uses TRBV12-5 and TRBJ2-1, with 8 bases identical to TRBD1. CDR3 amino acids: CATVSTGDGEQFF. As DNA, the CDR3 is TGTGCCACCGTATCGACAGGGGATGGGGAGCAGTTCTTC.